The clone carrying this T cell receptor beta chain was counted between two and nine times. The antigen remains undetermined. Documented time point: pre-sensitization, week 0. Treatment in this sample: therapeutic diphenylcyclopropenone sensitization with weekly scalp DPC. Blood draws came before every patch-test application. V lost 4 bases to trimming and J lost 3 bases, with 15 bases between them. The germline V gene encodes CDR1 GTSNPN and CDR2 SVGIG (reference sequence). The CDR3 length is 14 residues. TCRdb redid the calling of the RACE reads with MiXCR, one entry per CDR3 protein. The sample shows over 35,000 distinct CDR3 sequences, about 10% of them seen only once. These data are taken from a study of human T cells and chemical hapten exposure. Notes on the study in general: It should be noted that donors had alopecia, so their immune response may differ from healthy people's. Expanded TCRs showed more large CDR3 clusters than pre-sensitization or healthy control sets.

The chain links TRBV30 to TRBJ2-5; D perhaps matches TRBD1 (6 bases). Sequenced material: whole blood, taken in connection with sensitization to the hapten diphenylcyclopropenone (DPC). This clonotype was sampled from a man between 25 and 39 years old with alopecia areata. Some clones in this sample may be carry-over from other donors' samples. The CDR3 DNA reads as TGTGCCTGGAACATCCTCCGGACAGAAGAGACCCAGTACTTC. This encodes CAWNILRTEETQYF.